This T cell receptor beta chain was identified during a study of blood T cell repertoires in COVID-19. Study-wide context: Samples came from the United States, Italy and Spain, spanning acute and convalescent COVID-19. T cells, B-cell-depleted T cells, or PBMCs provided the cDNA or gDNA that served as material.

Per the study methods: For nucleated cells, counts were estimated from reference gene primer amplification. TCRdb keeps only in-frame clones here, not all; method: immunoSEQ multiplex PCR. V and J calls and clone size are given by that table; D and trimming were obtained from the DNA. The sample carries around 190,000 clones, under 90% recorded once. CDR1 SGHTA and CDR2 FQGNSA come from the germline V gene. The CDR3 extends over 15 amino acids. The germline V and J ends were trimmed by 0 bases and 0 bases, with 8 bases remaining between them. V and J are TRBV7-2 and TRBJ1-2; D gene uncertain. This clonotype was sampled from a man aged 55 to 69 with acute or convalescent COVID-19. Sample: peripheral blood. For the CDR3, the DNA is TGTGCCAGCAGCTTAGCGCCGAGGTCTAACTATGGCTACACCTTC. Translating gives CASSLAPRSNYGYTF.